This T cell receptor beta chain derives from a study of T cells in AML relapse after transplant (dated by TCRdb to the late 2010s). Looking at the study overall: Remission controls were clinically matched patients who maintained long-term complete remission with more than 3 years of follow-up. Remission samples were bone marrow collected about 1 year after HSCT from patients who maintained complete remission. In this retrospective study, inhibitory receptor expression and TCR repertoires of bone marrow T cells were examined in patients given allogeneic HSCT for myeloid malignancy.

This clonotype was seen many times. The antigen it recognizes is unknown. One base away there is no much larger clone; base qualities are not given. On the study overall, not on this receptor specifically: TCR repertoire comparisons rested on very few samples, with only three individuals per group for unsorted bone marrow.

The library was prepared using PCR. A modified RACE PCR protocol, rather than multiplex PCR, was used to amplify TCR alpha and beta chains from RNA. Libraries were sequenced on an Illumina MiSeq, and raw reads were demultiplexed according to sample-specific barcode combinations. The authors processed their data as follows. MiXCR software was used to identify TCR clonotypes from the sequencing reads. TCRdb's own reprocessing of the public reads used fastp at Q25 and MiXCR and kept productive beta chains. Each record represents a unique CDR3 protein, reported with the most common genes and DNA among its rows. TCRdb assigned the V and J calls; the authors' analysis was not used. For this sample the table gives around 3,500 distinct CDR3 sequences, of which around 10% were detected only once. The ten largest clones add up to approximately 30% of the sample. Sequencing was performed on bone marrow, either the whole sample or a sorted T cell fraction (not recorded which), taken in complete remission. The clonotype originates from a human donor who had a stem cell transplant for acute myeloid leukemia. After a transplant, not all T cells may be the patient's own; some may come from the graft donor.

The sequence in DNA is TGTGCCAGCAGCCATCACCTAGCGGGGGGGAACACCGGGGAGCTGTTTTTT. This codes for CASSHHLAGGNTGELFF. The rearranged chain carries TRBV4-2 and TRBJ2-2; 11 bases in the middle match TRBD2. V trim: 3 bases; J trim: 1 base; unmatched bases: 4. From the cysteine up to the phenylalanine, the CDR3 has a length of 17 residues. CDR3 DNA is the only sequence kept; it has 51 bases, read in frame from the first base. Sequences LGHNA (CDR1) and YNFKEQ (CDR2) are obtained from the germline V gene.